The clone carrying this T cell receptor (beta chain) was detected many times. These data belong to a study of T cells in Graves' hyperthyroidism and ophthalmopathy. In making diagnoses, clinical symptoms, serum thyroxine and TRAb, thyroid ultrasound and orbital computed tomography were all used. Amplified regions were TCR beta CDR3 sequences from RNA transcripts. With the HTBI primer set, the TCR CDR3 went through a first round of RT-PCR. TCRdb reprocessed the multiplex PCR reads with MiXCR, giving one entry per CDR3 protein. The table lists 300,000 to 450,000 distinct CDR3 sequences, around a quarter of them singletons. Germline loops: CDR1 MDHEN, CDR2 SYDVKM. This CDR3 is 14 amino acids long. Trimming removed 3 bases from V and 5 bases from J, with 13 bases in between.

Sequences were obtained from blood. V gene TRBV28 combines with J gene TRBJ2-5; tentatively, D is TRBD1 (5 bases). This receptor was obtained from a man aged 45-65 years with Graves' hyperthyroidism. The CDR3 DNA reads as TGTGCCAGCAGTTTGTCAGGGCAATGGGAGACCCAGTACTTC. Residues: CASSLSGQWETQYF.